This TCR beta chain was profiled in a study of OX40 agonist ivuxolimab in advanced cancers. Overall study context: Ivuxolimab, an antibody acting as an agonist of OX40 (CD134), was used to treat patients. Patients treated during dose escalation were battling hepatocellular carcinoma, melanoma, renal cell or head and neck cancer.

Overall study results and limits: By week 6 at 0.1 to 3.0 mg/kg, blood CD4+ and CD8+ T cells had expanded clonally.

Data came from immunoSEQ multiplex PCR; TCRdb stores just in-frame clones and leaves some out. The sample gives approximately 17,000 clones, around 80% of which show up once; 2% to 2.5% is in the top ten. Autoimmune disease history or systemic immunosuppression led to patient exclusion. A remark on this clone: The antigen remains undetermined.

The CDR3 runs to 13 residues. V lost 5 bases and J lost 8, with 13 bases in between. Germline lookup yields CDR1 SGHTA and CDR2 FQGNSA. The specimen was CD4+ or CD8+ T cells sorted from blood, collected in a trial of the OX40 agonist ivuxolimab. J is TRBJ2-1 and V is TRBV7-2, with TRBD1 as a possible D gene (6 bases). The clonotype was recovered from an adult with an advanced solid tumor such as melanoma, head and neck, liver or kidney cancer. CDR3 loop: CASSLNRDYEQFF. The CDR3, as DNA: TGTGCCAGCAGCCTTAACAGGGATTATGAGCAGTTCTTC.